The 26 T cell receptor delta chains presented below share a single source sample, sequenced in a study of γδ T cells in repeated Plasmodium falciparum infection. TCRdb reprocessed the multiplex PCR reads using CATT. This table holds 50,000 to 60,000 delta-chain clones, 1.5% to 2% found once. Vgamma9/Vdelta2+ and Vdelta2-negative gammadelta T cells were flow-sorted from PBMC for bulk sequencing. The material sequenced was gamma-delta T cells from blood. These receptors all stem from a pool of human donors (malaria-infected and uninfected, not separated).

This clone has a count of ten or more. This DNA translates differently at residue 18 from the TCRdb protein, which is that of a much larger clone; a read error is likely, and the protein shown is the DNA's own translation. The J gene is TRDJ1, the V gene TRDV3; the D call may be TRDD2 or TRDD3 (8 bases each). CDR1 is TVYSNPD, CDR2 GDNSRS, per germline (reference sequence). The CDR3 contains 19 residues. CDR3 protein: CACYLPTGIPRACTDKLTF. The CDR3 DNA reads as TGTGCCTGCTATCTTCCTACGGGGATACCCCGAGCCTGCACCGATAAACTCACCTTT.

This clone has just a few counts. The protein recorded in TCRdb matches a much larger clone and deviates from this DNA's translation at residue 12, suggesting a read error; the protein here is obtained by translating the DNA. The rearrangement links TRDV1 to TRDJ1, with D uncertain. The J gene, not given by TCRdb, was assigned here from a germline match of the nucleotide sequence. The CDR3 runs to 16 residues. Germline CDR1 and CDR2: TSWWSYY and QGS. The CDR3 region is CALGEVGKRFSEKLIF. CDR3 bases: TGTGCTCTTGGGGAAGTCGGAAAAAGGTTCTCCGAGAAACTCATCTTT.

This clone was counted at least ten times. The chain combines TRDV1 with TRDJ1; 11 bases line up with TRDD3. Trimming cost V 1 base and J 0 bases; bases outside gene matches: 25. The CDR3 sequence is 24 residues long. The germline CDR1 and CDR2 sequences are TSWWSYY and QGS. The CDR3 DNA follows: TGTGCTCTTGGGGAACCCACCCCAGTTCGTACTCTCTGGGGGATACAGCCATACACCGATAAACTCATCTTT. It yields the protein CALGEPTPVRTLWGIQPYTDKLIF.

The sample holds a few counts of this clone. TCRdb's listed protein matches a much larger clone and diverges from this DNA's translation at residue 11, likely through a read error; the protein shown comes from the DNA. The chain couples TRDV1 to TRDJ1, with D tentatively TRDD2 (6 bases). Here the J gene was assigned by germline matching of the DNA, as TCRdb has none. The CDR3 has 24 amino acids. Germline V CDR1 and CDR2: TSWWSYY, QGS. V lost 4 bases, J lost 0 bases, and 39 bases lay in between. This chain's CDR3 is CALGVPAFPYLVDQGPVYTDKLIF. Written as DNA, the CDR3 is TGTGCTCTTGGGGTGCCGGCCTTCCCCTACCTTGTGGATCAAGGTCCCGTGTACACCGATAAACTCATCTTT.

This clone came up many times. V usage is TRDV1 and J usage is TRDJ1; 12 bases agree with TRDD3. TCRdb gives no J gene; it was assigned here by matching the DNA to germline. The CDR3 extends over 22 amino acids. V was clipped by 3 bases and J by 0 bases; unmatched bases: 20. Per the germline V gene, CDR1 is TSWWSYY and CDR2 is QGS. CDR3 region: CALGEPSPLRLGDTGNTDKLIF. Written as DNA, the CDR3 is TGTGCTCTTGGGGAGCCCTCCCCCCTACGACTGGGGGATACAGGGAACACCGATAAACTCATCTTT.

Comments on this clone: TCRdb attributes to this sequence the protein of a much larger clone, which differs from the DNA translation at residue 10; a read error is likely, and the protein displayed is translated from the DNA. Here the CDR3 reads CALGEAGFLLTRRVLGPKLIF. In DNA form, the CDR3 reads TGTGCTCTTGGGGAAGCGGGCTTCCTACTCACCCGCCGGGTACTGGGCCCTAAACTCATCTTT. V is TRDV1 and J is TRDJ1; TRDD2 aligns across 8 bases. TCRdb records no J gene; here it was assigned by comparing the DNA to germline. Germline V gene data show CDR1 as TSWWSYY and CDR2 as QGS. The junction had 27 bases not matched to a gene; V was cut back by 2 bases and J by 7 bases. The CDR3 extends over 21 amino acids.

In regard to this clone: TCRdb's protein, taken from a much larger clone, differs from this DNA's translation at residue 3, likely owing to a read error; the protein displayed comes from the DNA. V usage is TRDV3 and J usage is TRDJ1; D might be TRDD3 (6 bases). No J gene is reported in TCRdb; it was inferred here by comparing the DNA with germline. The germline gives CDR1 TVYSNPD, CDR2 GDNSRS (reference sequence). The CDR3 totals 14 residues. The CDR3 loop is CAPDPPWGAYKLIF. The CDR3 DNA follows: TGTGCTCCCGATCCGCCGTGGGGGGCCTATAAACTCATCTTT.

This clone has at least ten counts. The protein in TCRdb stems from a much larger clone and differs at residue 12 from this DNA's translation, likely a read error; here the protein is translated from the DNA. V gene TRAV38-2/DV8 combines with J gene TRDJ1; 8 bases fit TRDD3. The CDR3 length is 19 residues. Per the germline V gene, CDR1 is TSESDYY and CDR2 is QEAYKQQN. With V trimmed by 9 bases and J by 0 bases, 22 bases remained unmatched. CDR3: CAWTRFNRYWGSYTDKLIF. For the CDR3, the DNA is TGTGCTTGGACCCGGTTTAATAGGTACTGGGGGTCGTACACCGATAAACTCATCTTT.

This clone showed up just a few times. One base separates it from a far larger clone, so it is likely a read error. The same CDR3 also results from other DNA sequences found in this sample. V gene TRAV38-2/DV8 combines with J gene TRDJ1; D is possibly TRDD2 or TRDD3 (5 bases each). The J gene, left out of TCRdb, was set here by checking the DNA against germline. CDR3 length: 22 residues. Germline-derived CDR1 and CDR2 are TSESDYY and QEAYKQQN. The CDR3 region is CAYRSGYVRGGGHLRYTDKLIF. CDR3 nucleotides: TGTGCTTATAGAAGCGGTTACGTTCGGGGCGGGGGCCACCTACGGTACACCGATAAACTCATCTTT.

This clone occurred many times. TCRdb records a much larger clone's protein for this DNA, with a difference at residue 16 that likely arises from a read error; the protein given is the translation of the DNA. This sequence joins TRDV1 and TRDJ1, with TRDD3 matching over 8 bases. TCRdb does not report a J gene; here it was assigned by matching the DNA to germline references. This CDR3 comprises 28 residues. From germline, CDR1 is TSWWSYY and CDR2 QGS. V dropped 3 bases and J dropped 0; count of bases not matched to a gene: 42. CDR3 coding DNA: TGTGCTCTTGGGGACTGGGGGAATAACTTTCCTCTTGAGTGGGGGATGAGACCTGCTGGTCTGTACACCGATAAACTCATCTTT. Amino acid sequence: CALGDWGNNFPLEWGMRPAGLYTDKLIF.

This clone appeared a few times. TCRdb's protein, taken from a much larger clone, differs from this DNA's translation at residue 4, likely owing to a read error; the protein displayed comes from the DNA. V gene TRDV1 combines with J gene TRDJ1, with TRDD3 identical over 10 bases. Trimming took 8 bases from V and 7 from J; bases not matched to a gene: 31. The CDR3 contains 21 residues. The germline gives CDR1 TSWWSYY, CDR2 QGS. CDR3: CALRGGAFHLYWGIRAPKLIF. The CDR3 DNA reads as TGTGCTCTTAGGGGCGGGGCCTTCCATCTATACTGGGGGATTCGTGCCCCTAAACTCATCTTT.

This clone was detected a few times. One base separates it from a far larger clone, so it is likely a read error. This same CDR3 is encoded by further DNA sequences in the sample. This chain joins TRDV1 and TRDJ1; 8 nucleotides agree with TRDD3. No J gene is reported in TCRdb; it was inferred here by comparing the DNA with germline. The CDR3 totals 20 residues. Germline V CDR1 and CDR2: TSWWSYY, QGS. The CDR3: CALGELGRPSNWGWTDKLIF. The DNA for the CDR3 is TGCGCTCTTGGGGAACTAGGAAGGCCTTCCAACTGGGGGTGGACCGATAAACTCATCTTT.

The sample holds a few counts of this clone. A far larger clone is one base from this, pointing to a likely read error. The same CDR3 can be traced to other DNA sequences in this sample. The chain joins TRDV1 to TRDJ1; 7 positions agree with TRDD2. No J gene was available from TCRdb, and it was assigned here by a germline match of the DNA. The germline CDR1 and CDR2 sequences are TSWWSYY and QGS. This CDR3 comprises 21 residues. The junction had 27 bases not matched to a gene; V was cut back by 3 bases and J by 5 bases. The CDR3 here is CALGDGAFQSLFTLPGDKLIF. CDR3 DNA: TGTGCTCTTGGGGACGGGGCCTTCCAATCCCTCTTTACCCTTCCTGGAGATAAACTCATCTTT.

This clone came up a few times. One base separates it from a far larger clone, so it is likely a read error. In the same sample, other DNA sequences code for this CDR3. J gene calling gave no result, while the V gene is TRDV1; the DNA was not compared with TRDD3, the D call given in the table. CDR3 length equals 24 residues. Germline CDR1 and CDR2: TSWWSYY and QGS. CDR3 in DNA: TGTGCTCTTGGGGACCGACACGCTAATGTTCGAAATTACCGGGGGATATTGCGCGCCGATAAGCTCATCTTT. Amino acids: CALGDRHANVRNYRGILRADKLIF.

The table lists this clone with a few counts. TCRdb shows a much larger clone's protein in place of this DNA's translation, and the two differ at residue 9, likely through a read error; the protein shown is translated from the DNA. V gene TRDV2 combines with J gene TRDJ1; no reliable D call. In the absence of a J gene in TCRdb, the DNA was matched to germline to assign it here. V lost 0 bases to trimming and J lost 0 bases, with 10 bases between them. Germline values: CDR1 GEAIGNYY, CDR2 EKD. This CDR3 region has 15 residues. CDR3 DNA: TGTGCCTGTGACACCGTATTGAGAAACACCGATAAACTCATCTTT. Translated, it gives CACDTVLRNTDKLIF.

This clone was picked up many times. A single base is all that separates this from a far larger clone, so a read error is likely. This CDR3 is also generated by other DNA sequences in the sample. The DNA for the CDR3 is TGCGCTCTTGGAGTTGCCAGAGGCTGGGGGATACGAATCCTATACACCGATAAACTCATCTTT. It specifies CALGVARGWGIRILYTDKLIF. The J gene is TRDJ1, the V gene TRDV1, with 12 bases identical to TRDD3. TCRdb records no J gene; here it was assigned by comparing the DNA to germline. The CDR3 loop spans 21 amino acids. Germline V CDR1 and CDR2: TSWWSYY, QGS.

This clone was counted between two and nine times. TCRdb attributes to this sequence the protein of a much larger clone, which differs from the DNA translation at residue 21; a read error is likely, and the protein displayed is translated from the DNA. V is TRDV1 and J is TRDJ1; TRDD3 aligns across 11 bases. The J gene, not given by TCRdb, was assigned here from a germline match of the nucleotide sequence. The V gene's germline CDR1 is TSWWSYY and CDR2 QGS. The CDR3 is 24 residues long. The CDR3 coding sequence is TGTGCTCTTGGGGAACTAAGTCCTCTCCTTCCTACGTGGGGGATACGTCGGTGCTCCGATGAACTCATCTTT. This encodes CALGELSPLLPTWGIRRCSDELIF.

This clone has just a few counts. TCRdb attributes to this sequence the protein of a much larger clone, which differs from the DNA translation at residue 18; a read error is likely, and the protein displayed is translated from the DNA. This chain uses TRDV1 with TRDJ1, with 8 bases lining up with TRDD3. TCRdb offers no J gene call, so here the DNA was matched to germline to obtain one. The CDR3 sequence is 21 residues long. Per germline, CDR1 TSWWSYY and CDR2 QGS. This CDR3 reads CALGELVGSPRWGYHTDELIF. The CDR3 DNA reads as TGTGCTCTTGGGGAACTAGTAGGTTCTCCTAGGTGGGGATACCACACCGATGAACTCATCTTT.

This clone was counted a few times. The TCRdb record carries a much larger clone's protein, which differs from this DNA's translation at residue 15; a read error is the likely cause, and the protein listed here is the DNA translation. The chain uses TRDV1 and TRDJ1; 8 bases match TRDD3. TCRdb does not report a J gene; here it was assigned by matching the DNA to germline references. The CDR3 totals 19 residues. Per germline, CDR1 TSWWSYY and CDR2 QGS. The CDR3, as DNA: TGTGCTCTTGGGGAAATCCAAGGGGTCTGGGGGACGTCCACCGGTAAACTCATCTTT. Its translation is CALGEIQGVWGTSTGKLIF.

By share, this clone ranks as medium-sized. This sample includes further DNA sequences coding for the same CDR3. This chain connects TRDV2 to TRDJ1, with D tentatively TRDD3 (6 bases). The CDR3 loop spans 15 amino acids. Trimming removed 0 bases from V and 8 bases from J, with 18 bases in between. Looked up from germline, CDR1 is GEAIGNYY and CDR2 is EKD. As DNA, the CDR3 is TGTGCCTGTGACACCGTAGGTGGGGGCTCACTCAAACTCATCTTT. It encodes CACDTVGGGSLKLIF.

Comment on this clone: The protein recorded in TCRdb matches a much larger clone and deviates from this DNA's translation at residue 10, suggesting a read error; the protein here is obtained by translating the DNA. The chain joins TRDV1 to TRDJ1, with D maybe TRDD3 (8 bases). The V end lost 3 bases, the J end lost 0 bases, and 35 bases lay between the germline ends. The CDR3 extends over 23 amino acids. Looked up from germline, CDR1 is TSWWSYY and CDR2 is QGS. The CDR3 DNA sequence: TGTGCTCTTGGGGATCCCTTTCCTTCCTCCCCGGAGTACTGGGGGGAGTACACCGATAAACTCATCTTT. Encoded protein: CALGDPFPSSPEYWGEYTDKLIF.

This clone was observed a handful of times. The TCRdb protein, from a much larger clone, departs from this DNA's translation at residue 5, likely by read error; the protein shown derives from the DNA. V gene TRDV1 combines with J gene TRDJ1; D not resolved. Assignment of the J gene here rests on matching the DNA to germline, because TCRdb gives none. CDR1 and CDR2 (germline): TSWWSYY, QGS. This CDR3 spans 16 amino acids. The CDR3 region has the DNA TGTGCTCTTGGGAAACTCCATTACGGGCTGTCCGATAAACTCATCTTT. Protein: CALGKLHYGLSDKLIF.

This clone was counted at least ten times. The protein in TCRdb stems from a much larger clone and differs at residue 3 from this DNA's translation, likely a read error; here the protein is translated from the DNA. The chain recombines TRDV2 with TRDJ3; the D is unclear. The J gene is absent in TCRdb and was assigned here via DNA matching to germline. The CDR3 consists of 18 residues. Germline CDR1 GEAIGNYY, CDR2 EKD. The chain's CDR3 is CARDKVPNLSWDTRQMFF. The CDR3 coding sequence is TGTGCCCGTGACAAGGTACCCAATCTCTCCTGGGACACCCGACAGATGTTTTTC.

In this sample, this clone turned up many times. The TCRdb protein, from a much larger clone, departs from this DNA's translation at residue 12, likely by read error; the protein shown derives from the DNA. The CDR3 nucleotides are TGTGCCTGTGACACCCTGGCTGGGGGATACGGTGGGACCGATAAACTCATCTTT. Protein sequence: CACDTLAGGYGGTDKLIF. The gene calls are TRDV2 and TRDJ1, with 12 bases identical to TRDD3. The V segment lost 0 bases and the J segment 2 bases; nucleotides outside the gene matches: 9. This CDR3 comprises 18 residues. The germline V gene has CDR1 GEAIGNYY and CDR2 EKD.

This clone has at least ten counts. A clone one base away is much larger, so this may be a read error. A V gene of TRDV3 was called, but no J gene was assigned; the table gives TRDD3 as D, unverified against the DNA. Germline V gene data show CDR1 as TVYSNPD and CDR2 as GDNSRS (reference sequence). The CDR3 is made up of 15 amino acids. The CDR3 reads CAFGWVLGDPDKLIF. CDR3 DNA: TGTGCCTTTGGGTGGGTACTGGGGGACCCCGATAAGCTCATCTTT.

As to this clone: A much larger clonotype is one base distant, so this may be a read error. The sample holds other DNA sequences that translate to the same CDR3. The rearrangement uses TRDV2 and TRDJ1; D is ambiguous. TCRdb carries no J gene annotation; the J gene was assigned here by matching the DNA with germline. Germline V gives CDR1 GEAIGNYY, CDR2 EKD. The CDR3 covers 22 residues. Trimming left V 0 bases short and J 5 bases short, with 36 bases between. CDR3 amino acids: CACDTALVSVVVRDYRADKLIF. In nucleotides, the CDR3 is TGTGCCTGTGACACCGCTTTGGTCTCAGTGGTCGTGAGGGACTATAGAGCTGATAAACTCATCTTT.